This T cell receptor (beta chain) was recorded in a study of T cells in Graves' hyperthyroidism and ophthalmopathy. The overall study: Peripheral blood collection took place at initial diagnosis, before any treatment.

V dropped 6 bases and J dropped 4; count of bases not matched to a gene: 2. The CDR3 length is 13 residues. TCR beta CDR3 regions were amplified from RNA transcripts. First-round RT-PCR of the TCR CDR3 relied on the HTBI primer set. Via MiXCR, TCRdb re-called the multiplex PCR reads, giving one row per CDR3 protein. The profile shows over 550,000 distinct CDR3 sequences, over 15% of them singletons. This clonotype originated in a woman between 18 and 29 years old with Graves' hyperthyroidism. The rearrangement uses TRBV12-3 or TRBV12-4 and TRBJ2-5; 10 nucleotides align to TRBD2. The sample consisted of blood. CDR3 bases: TGTGCCAGCAGCTCTAGCGGGGGAGAGACCCAGTACTTC. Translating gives CASSSSGGETQYF.